This TCR beta chain was retrieved from a study of T cell responses to AZD1222 COVID-19 vaccine. Whole-study context: Recipients boosted at about 4 weeks or about 12 weeks are pooled.

Regarding the study as a whole: Targets within unmutated variant regions were reportedly found for nearly half of spike-specific TCRs.

Produced via immunoSEQ multiplex PCR; TCRdb's table is partial and in-frame only. The data show around 100,000 clones, about 90% seen once. A remark on this clone: The target antigen is unknown.

Germline V CDR1 and CDR2: KGHSH, LQKENI. V shed 2 bases and J shed 4 bases, with 8 bases lying between them. The CDR3 extends over 13 amino acids. The origin of this receptor is an adult in good health. This chain joins TRBV18 and TRBJ1-1, with D unclear. The sequencing used peripheral blood, collected on day 0 of AZD1222 vaccination. DNA of the CDR3: TGTGCCAGCTCACCATCGAGAGGCACTGAAGCTTTCTTT. It encodes CASSPSRGTEAFF.